A selection of T cell receptor beta chains follows, all from one sample in a study of neurological immune-mediated disorders. One entry per CDR3 protein results from TCRdb running MiXCR on the 5' RACE reads. In the table there are 50,000 to 65,000 distinct CDR3 sequences, around 4.7% of which are singletons. The sequenced sample was PBMCs. The receptor source for this set is a woman aged 45-65 years with multiple sclerosis. Each CDR3 is given with its conserved first and last residue. The D gene is left open where the match is weak. Some rows have no size entry. The others give once, few or many, or a class for an expanded clone.

TRBD2	TRBJ2-3	TRBV3-1	many	TGTGCCAGCAGCCTGAGCGGGGGTCTGGATTTT	CASSLSGGLDF
-	TRBJ1-6	TRBV5-6	few	TGTGCCAGCAGCTGGGACCCCAGCTCCTATAATTCACCCCTCCACTTT	CASSWDPSSYNSPLHF
-	TRBJ1-2	TRBV5-1	many	TGCGCCAGCAGGGCCGGGACGGAATCCGGCTACACCTTC	CASRAGTESGYTF
-	TRBJ2-2	TRBV20-1	many	TGCAGTGCGGCCGGGACGTCGAACACCGGGGAGCTGTTTTTT	CSAAGTSNTGELFF
-	TRBJ2-1	TRBV12-3/TRBV12-4	many	TGTGCCAGCAGTTTACGCCGTGGCAATGAGCAGTTCTTC	CASSLRRGNEQFF
-	TRBJ2-1	TRBV29-1	many	TGCGAGGACGGGGCAGCCTACAATGAGCAGTTCTTC	CEDGAAYNEQFF
-	TRBJ1-5	TRBV12-3/TRBV12-4	-	TGTGCCAGCAGTTTAGAGTCGACGGGTAGCAATCAGCCCCAGAATTTT	CASSLESTGSNQPQNF
-	TRBJ2-5	TRBV14	many	TGTGCCAGCAGCCAAGGTGGGGAGACCCAGTACTTC	CASSQGGETQYF
-	TRBJ1-5	TRBV5-1	many	TGCGCCAGCAGCTTGGCCTATGGGACAAATCAGCCCCAGCATTTT	CASSLAYGTNQPQHF
-	TRBJ2-1	TRBV10-2	many	TGCGCCAGCAGTAATTGGCGGGTAATTGGGAATGAGCAGTTCTTC	CASSNWRVIGNEQFF
-	TRBJ2-4	TRBV7-8	many	TGTGCCAGCAGCCTATTGCGGTACACCTCACTAGCCAAAAACATTCAGTACTTC	CASSLLRYTSLAKNIQYF
-	TRBJ1-1	TRBV5-1	many	TGCGCCAGCAGCCTTCGAGGGGCGGGCACTGAAGCTTTCTTT	CASSLRGAGTEAFF
-	TRBJ2-1	TRBV7-8	many	TGTGCCAGCAGCTACACAGGGTATGAGCAGTTCTTC	CASSYTGYEQFF